The next 9 T cell receptor beta chains were all read from a single sample in a study of cytotoxic CD8 clonotypes in ibrutinib-treated CLL. TCRdb keeps only in-frame clones here, not all; method: immunoSEQ multiplex PCR. Altogether about 17,000 clones are present, roughly 60% being singletons, with the ten largest covering roughly 25%. The sequenced sample was PBMCs, obtained after 12 months of ibrutinib treatment. The receptors here all came from a human donor with chronic lymphocytic leukemia.

This clone was observed a few times. V usage is TRBV7-9 and J usage is TRBJ2-7, with D perhaps TRBD1 (7 bases). CDR1 and CDR2 from the germline V gene are SEHNR and FQNEAQ (reference sequence). This CDR3 has 15 amino acids. Trimming left V 5 bases short and J 6 bases short, with 20 bases between. CDR3 residues: CASSPRAGGRREQYF. In nucleotides, the CDR3 is TGTGCCAGCAGCCCAAGGGCAGGGGGGCGCCGCGAGCAGTACTTC.

V is TRBV11-3 and J is TRBJ2-7, with TRBD1 matching over 9 bases. The CDR3 covers 15 residues. The germline V gene encodes CDR1 SGHNT and CDR2 YENEEA. After removal of 2 bases from V and 6 bases from J, the junction contained 8 bases not matched to a gene. CDR3 nucleotides: TGTGCCAGCAGCTTACAAACAGGGGGCGCGGGCGAGCAGTACTTC. Translated, it gives CASSLQTGGAGEQYF.

The V and J genes are TRBV19 and TRBJ2-5; TRBD2 agrees at 10 bases. The CDR3 has 15 amino acids. Trimming at V came to 7 bases and at J to 0 bases, leaving 5 bases not matched to a gene. Germline assignment: CDR1 LNHDA and CDR2 SQIVND (reference sequence). The CDR3 bases are TGTGCCAGTAACAGCGGGAGGGGGGACCAAGAGACCCAGTACTTC. Its translation is CASNSGRGDQETQYF.

The J gene is TRBJ2-7, the V gene TRBV6-5, with 8 bases lining up with TRBD1. Germline V CDR1 and CDR2: MNHEY, SVGAGI. The CDR3 has 14 residues. The ends lost 2 bases at V and 5 bases at J; junction bases unmatched: 5. The CDR3 DNA is TGTGCCAGCAGTTACGACAGGGGAGACCACGAGCAGTACTTC. This translates into CASSYDRGDHEQYF.

By frequency in the sample, this clone is medium-sized (0.01 to 0.1%). The chain links TRBV7-6 to TRBJ2-3, with 7 bases lining up with TRBD2. Germline lookup yields CDR1 SGHVS and CDR2 FNYEAQ. The ends lost 8 bases at V and 3 bases at J; junction bases unmatched: 8. The CDR3 totals 14 residues. In DNA, the CDR3 is TGTGCCAGCTCCCCTGGGGGGGAGACAGATACGCAGTATTTT. Translating gives CASSPGGETDTQYF.

This sequence joins TRBV9 and TRBJ1-3; 7 bases map to TRBD1. V shed 0 bases and J 7 bases; nucleotides not matched to a gene: 10. The CDR3 has 16 residues. The germline V gene has CDR1 SGDLS and CDR2 YYNGEE. The CDR3 coding sequence is TGTGCCAGCAGCGTAGGGGACAGCTCTTGGGGGAACACCATATATTTT. This gives the protein CASSVGDSSWGNTIYF.

The chain combines TRBV7-3 with TRBJ2-2; a weak D match, TRBD1 (5 bases). Germline assignment: CDR1 SGHTA and CDR2 FQGTGA. The CDR3 totals 13 residues. V was pared by 6 bases and J by 7 bases, with 12 bases between. The CDR3 DNA sequence: TGTGCCAGCAGTCAACAGGTGAACGGGGAGCTGTTTTTT. This translates into CASSQQVNGELFF.

The chain combines TRBV18 with TRBJ2-7, with a tentative D call TRBD2 (7 bases). Trimming took 0 bases from V and 6 from J, leaving 12 bases between them. Germline CDR1 reads KGHSH; CDR2 reads LQKENI. The CDR3 totals 14 residues. The CDR3 DNA follows: TGTGCCAGCTCACCACCGACTAGGGGGGGCGAGCAGTACTTC. Amino acid sequence: CASSPPTRGGEQYF.

The sample holds a few counts of this clone. The rearrangement joins TRBV5-1 to TRBJ2-7, with D possibly TRBD2 on 7 matching bases. This CDR3 contains 14 residues. CDR1 is SGHRS, CDR2 YFSETQ, per germline. V was cut by 0 bases and J by 5 bases, with 12 bases left in between. In DNA form, the CDR3 reads TGCGCCAGCAGCTTGGATGCGGGGGCGGACGAGCAGTACTTC. Translated: CASSLDAGADEQYF.